This TCR beta chain was observed in a study of T cell changes during pregnancy in multiple sclerosis (dated by TCRdb to the late 2010s). A note on the overall study: The study examined how the T cell repertoire changed over the course of pregnancy in women with multiple sclerosis.

Trimming at the junction amounts to 4 bases on V and 4 bases on J, and the germline ends lie 28 bases apart. CDR1 and CDR2, looked up from the germline V gene (reference sequence), are LNHDA and SQIVND. From cysteine to phenylalanine, the CDR3 is 19 amino acids long. This entry keeps only the CDR3 DNA: 57 bases, framed from base 1. Libraries were built with the immunoSEQ multiplex PCR assay. Entries here come from immuneACCESS through TCRdb and include only in-frame sequences with V and J called. Some clones fail to appear in such tables; in the studies checked, an unresolved V gene covers under half of the shortfall, and the cause of the remainder is unknown. The sample table holds 35,000 or so clones, of which about 90% were seen once. Jointly, the top ten make up 0.4% to 0.6% of the sample. This clone showed up just once. It has no known antigen specificity. No qualities accompany the bases; no much larger clone lies one base away.

The receptor's source is a female donor with multiple sclerosis, enrolled in a pregnancy study. The sequencing used CD4+ T cells from peripheral blood mononuclear cells, collected after pregnancy. The rearrangement joined TRBV19 to TRBJ1-2, and TRBD1 may be the D gene, going by 5 matching bases. Here is the DNA: TGTGCCAGTAGTACCCTTTCCCTCACGCGGGGACTAGAATCCTATGGCTACACCTTC. Its coded protein is CASSTLSLTRGLESYGYTF.